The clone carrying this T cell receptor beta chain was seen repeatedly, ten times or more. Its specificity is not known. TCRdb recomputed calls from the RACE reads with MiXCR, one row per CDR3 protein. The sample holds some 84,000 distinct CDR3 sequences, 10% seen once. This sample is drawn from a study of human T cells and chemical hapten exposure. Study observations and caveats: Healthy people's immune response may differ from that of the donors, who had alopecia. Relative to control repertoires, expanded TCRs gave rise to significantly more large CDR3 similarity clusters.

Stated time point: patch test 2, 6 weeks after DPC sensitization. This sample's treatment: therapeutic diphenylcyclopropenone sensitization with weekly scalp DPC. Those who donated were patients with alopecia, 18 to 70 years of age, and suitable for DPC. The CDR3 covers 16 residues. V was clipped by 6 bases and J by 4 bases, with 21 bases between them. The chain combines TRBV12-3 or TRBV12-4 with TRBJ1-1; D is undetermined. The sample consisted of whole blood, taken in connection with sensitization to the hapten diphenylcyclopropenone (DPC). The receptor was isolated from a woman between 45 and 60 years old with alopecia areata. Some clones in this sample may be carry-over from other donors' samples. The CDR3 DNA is TGTGCCAGCAGCCAAAGTGGTCGGGTCGGAAGCACTGAAGCTTTCTTT. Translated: CASSQSGRVGSTEAFF.